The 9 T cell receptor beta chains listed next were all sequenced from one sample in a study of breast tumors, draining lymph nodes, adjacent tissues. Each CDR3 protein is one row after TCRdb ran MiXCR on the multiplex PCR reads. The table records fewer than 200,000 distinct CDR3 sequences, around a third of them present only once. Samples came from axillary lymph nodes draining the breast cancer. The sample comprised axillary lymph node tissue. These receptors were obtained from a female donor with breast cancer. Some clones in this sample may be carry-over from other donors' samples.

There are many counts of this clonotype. CDR3 sequence (DNA): TGCGCCAGCAGCCCGGATCGAGCGGGCGTAAACTACGAGCAGTACTTC. Its protein product is CASSPDRAGVNYEQYF. The J gene is TRBJ2-7, the V gene TRBV5-1, with D tentatively TRBD2 (6 bases). Deletions cut 4 bases from V and 3 bases from J, with 20 bases between. Germline CDR1 is SGHRS and CDR2 is YFSETQ. The CDR3 extends over 16 amino acids.

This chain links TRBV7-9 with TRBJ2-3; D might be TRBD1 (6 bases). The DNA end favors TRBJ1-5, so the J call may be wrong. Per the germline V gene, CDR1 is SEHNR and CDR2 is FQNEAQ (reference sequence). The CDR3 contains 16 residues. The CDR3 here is CASSSPRGVRTDTQHF. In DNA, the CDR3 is TGTGCCAGCAGTTCACCGCGAGGGGTCCGGACAGATACGCAGCATTTT.

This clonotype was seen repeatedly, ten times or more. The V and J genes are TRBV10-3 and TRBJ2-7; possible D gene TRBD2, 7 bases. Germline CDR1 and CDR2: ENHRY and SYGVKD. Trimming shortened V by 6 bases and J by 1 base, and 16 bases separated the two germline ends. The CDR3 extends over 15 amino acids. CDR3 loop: CAIRPSGQPSYEQYF. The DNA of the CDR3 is TGTGCCATCAGGCCTAGCGGACAGCCATCCTACGAGCAGTACTTC.

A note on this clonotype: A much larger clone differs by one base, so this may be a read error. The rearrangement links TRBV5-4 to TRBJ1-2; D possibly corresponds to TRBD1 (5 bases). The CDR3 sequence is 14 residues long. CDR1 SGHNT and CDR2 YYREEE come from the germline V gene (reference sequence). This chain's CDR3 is CASTPGGKGYGHTF. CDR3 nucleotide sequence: TGTGCCAGCACCCCCGGGGGGAAGGGCTATGGCCACACCTTC.

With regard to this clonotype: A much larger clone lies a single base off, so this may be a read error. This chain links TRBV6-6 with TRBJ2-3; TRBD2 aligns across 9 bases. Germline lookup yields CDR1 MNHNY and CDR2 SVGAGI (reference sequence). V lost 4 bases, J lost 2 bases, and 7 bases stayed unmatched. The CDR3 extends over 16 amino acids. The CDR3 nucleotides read TGTGCCAGCAGTTCCGGTAGCGGGGGACTCACAGATACGCAGTATTTT. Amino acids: CASSSGSGGLTDTQYF.

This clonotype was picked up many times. Here the CDR3 reads CATSEPGLAGGSTDTQYF. As DNA, the CDR3 is TGTGCCACCAGTGAGCCGGGACTAGCGGGGGGGAGCACAGATACGCAGTATTTT. This sequence joins TRBV24-1 and TRBJ2-3; TRBD2 aligns across 16 bases. With 4 bases clipped from V and 0 bases from J, the junction kept 3 bases outside the gene matches. Germline V gene lookup returns CDR1 KGHDR and CDR2 SFDVKD. This CDR3 region has 18 residues.

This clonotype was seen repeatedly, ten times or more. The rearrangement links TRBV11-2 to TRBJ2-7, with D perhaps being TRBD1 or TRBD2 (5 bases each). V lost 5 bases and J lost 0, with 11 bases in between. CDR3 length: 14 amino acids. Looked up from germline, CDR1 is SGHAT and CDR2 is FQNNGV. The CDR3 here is CASSAPGTSYEQYF. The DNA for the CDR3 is TGTGCCAGCAGCGCACCCGGGACCTCCTACGAGCAGTACTTC.

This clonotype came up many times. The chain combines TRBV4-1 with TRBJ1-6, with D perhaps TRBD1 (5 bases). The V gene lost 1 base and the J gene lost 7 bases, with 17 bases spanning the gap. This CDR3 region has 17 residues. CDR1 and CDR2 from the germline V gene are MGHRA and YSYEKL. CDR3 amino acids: CASSQVGTDLFNSPLHF. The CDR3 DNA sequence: TGCGCCAGCAGCCAAGTCGGGACGGACTTATTCAATTCACCCCTCCACTTT.

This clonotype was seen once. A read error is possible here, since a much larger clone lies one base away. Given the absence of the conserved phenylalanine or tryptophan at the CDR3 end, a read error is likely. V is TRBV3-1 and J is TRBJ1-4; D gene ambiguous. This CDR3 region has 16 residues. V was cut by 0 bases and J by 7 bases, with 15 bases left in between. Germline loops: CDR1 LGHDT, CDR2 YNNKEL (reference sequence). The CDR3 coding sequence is TGTGCCAGCAGCCAAGAATGGGAAATCAGCGGTGAAAAACTGTTTCTT. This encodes CASSQEWEISGEKLFL.